Below are 6 T cell receptor beta chains sequenced from a single sample in a study of T-cell memory formation after mild COVID-19. MiXCR, run by TCRdb on the 5' RACE reads, gives a single entry per CDR3 protein. There are a few hundred thousand distinct CDR3 sequences in the sample; 25% occur only once, and approximately 12% lies in the top ten. The specimen was PBMCs or a T cell subset sorted from them (not recorded which). The receptors originated from an adult woman who had mild COVID-19 (a few samples of this study predate the infection). Cell type and time point are not known.

To note about this clonotype: A read error is possible here, since a much larger clone lies one base away. This chain connects TRBV9 to TRBJ2-1; 8 bases align to TRBD2. Per the germline V gene, CDR1 is SGDLS and CDR2 is YYNGEE. There are 15 residues in the CDR3. V shed 0 bases and J 2 bases; nucleotides not matched to a gene: 1. The CDR3 DNA reads as TGTGCCAGCAGCGTAGATAGCGGGGCCTACAATGAGCAGTTCTTC. Protein: CASSVDSGAYNEQFF.

A few counts support this clonotype. The rearrangement joins TRBV7-8 to TRBJ1-3; D unresolved. The CDR3 runs 17 residues. V dropped 4 bases and J dropped 4 bases, with 20 bases sitting between them. The germline V gene encodes CDR1 SGHVS and CDR2 FQNEAQ. CDR3 nucleotides: TGTGCCAGCAGCTGGGTCGGGAGCCCGAGTGGGGGAAACACCATATATTTT. Residues: CASSWVGSPSGGNTIYF. Supplemented by reference TRBV7-8 and TRBJ1-3, the full variable domain reads GAGVSQSPRYKVAKRGQDVALRCDPISGHVSLFWYQQALGQGPEFLTYFQNEAQLDKSGLPSDRFFAERPEGSVSTLKIQRTQQEDSAVYLCASSWVGSPSGGNTIYFGEGSWLTVV.

J is TRBJ2-3 and V is TRBV24-1; TRBD2 agrees at 8 bases. The junction had 12 bases not matched to a gene; V was cut back by 4 bases and J by 7 bases. The germline V gene has CDR1 KGHDR and CDR2 SFDVKD. There are 16 residues in the CDR3. The CDR3 here is CATSDPSGLTRYTQYF. CDR3 sequence (DNA): TGTGCCACCAGTGACCCTAGCGGGCTCACCCGTTATACGCAGTATTTT.

This clonotype turned up a few times. V is TRBV14 and J is TRBJ2-1; possibly TRBD1 for D (6 bases). V was shortened by 5 bases and J by 5 bases, with 25 bases between the two germline ends. This CDR3 contains 18 residues. Germline CDR1 is SGHDN and CDR2 is FVKESK. CDR3 in amino acids: CASSEGGHLTSLNNEQFF. The CDR3 DNA sequence: TGTGCCAGCAGCGAAGGGGGTCATCTAACTTCTTTGAACAATGAGCAGTTCTTC.

The chain links TRBV20-1 to TRBJ2-1, with 7 bases identical to TRBD1. CDR3 length equals 15 residues. The V and J ends lost 4 bases and 9 bases, in that order; junction bases with no gene match: 15. Germline V gene lookup returns CDR1 DFQATT and CDR2 SNEGSKA (reference sequence). The chain's CDR3 is CSAKGKTGFQLEQFF. The CDR3 DNA reads TGCAGTGCTAAAGGCAAGACAGGGTTCCAGCTTGAGCAGTTCTTC.

This clonotype was observed many times. V is TRBV12-3 or TRBV12-4 and J is TRBJ1-2; 9 bases agree with TRBD1. V lost 5 bases and J lost 6; bases outside the gene matches: 4. This CDR3 comprises 13 residues. This CDR3 is CASSAGTGNGYTF. Here the CDR3 DNA reads TGTGCCAGCAGTGCCGGGACAGGGAATGGCTACACCTTC.